Described below is a single T cell receptor (beta chain) sequence and its context. The antigen remains undetermined. These data come from a study of OX40 agonist ivuxolimab in advanced cancers. The overall study: Mean age 60 years, range about 20 to 79; around 80% male. Among those treated, three patients had partial responses, one with hepatocellular carcinoma and two with cutaneous melanoma.

V lost 4 bases to trimming and J lost 9 bases, with 12 bases between them. Germline CDR1 is SGHTA and CDR2 is FQGTGA. CDR3 length: 12 amino acids. Study conclusions and caveats: CD8+ T cells showed, on average, more clonal expansion than CD4+ cells. It was not determined which antigens were specifically recognized by the peripheral T cells that had undergone clonal expansion.

Libraries were prepared by immunoSEQ multiplex PCR; TCRdb keeps only in-frame clonotypes and omits some of them. The sample lists 65,000 to 95,000 clones, 91% occurring once. This chain links TRBV7-3 with TRBJ1-1; D call uncertain. The sample consisted of CD4+ or CD8+ T cells sorted from blood, taken in a trial of the OX40 agonist ivuxolimab. The receptor was isolated from an adult with an advanced solid tumor such as melanoma, head and neck, liver or kidney cancer. This CDR3 reads CASSSDGLKAFF. In nucleotides, the CDR3 is TGTGCCAGCAGCTCAGACGGACTAAAAGCTTTCTTT.